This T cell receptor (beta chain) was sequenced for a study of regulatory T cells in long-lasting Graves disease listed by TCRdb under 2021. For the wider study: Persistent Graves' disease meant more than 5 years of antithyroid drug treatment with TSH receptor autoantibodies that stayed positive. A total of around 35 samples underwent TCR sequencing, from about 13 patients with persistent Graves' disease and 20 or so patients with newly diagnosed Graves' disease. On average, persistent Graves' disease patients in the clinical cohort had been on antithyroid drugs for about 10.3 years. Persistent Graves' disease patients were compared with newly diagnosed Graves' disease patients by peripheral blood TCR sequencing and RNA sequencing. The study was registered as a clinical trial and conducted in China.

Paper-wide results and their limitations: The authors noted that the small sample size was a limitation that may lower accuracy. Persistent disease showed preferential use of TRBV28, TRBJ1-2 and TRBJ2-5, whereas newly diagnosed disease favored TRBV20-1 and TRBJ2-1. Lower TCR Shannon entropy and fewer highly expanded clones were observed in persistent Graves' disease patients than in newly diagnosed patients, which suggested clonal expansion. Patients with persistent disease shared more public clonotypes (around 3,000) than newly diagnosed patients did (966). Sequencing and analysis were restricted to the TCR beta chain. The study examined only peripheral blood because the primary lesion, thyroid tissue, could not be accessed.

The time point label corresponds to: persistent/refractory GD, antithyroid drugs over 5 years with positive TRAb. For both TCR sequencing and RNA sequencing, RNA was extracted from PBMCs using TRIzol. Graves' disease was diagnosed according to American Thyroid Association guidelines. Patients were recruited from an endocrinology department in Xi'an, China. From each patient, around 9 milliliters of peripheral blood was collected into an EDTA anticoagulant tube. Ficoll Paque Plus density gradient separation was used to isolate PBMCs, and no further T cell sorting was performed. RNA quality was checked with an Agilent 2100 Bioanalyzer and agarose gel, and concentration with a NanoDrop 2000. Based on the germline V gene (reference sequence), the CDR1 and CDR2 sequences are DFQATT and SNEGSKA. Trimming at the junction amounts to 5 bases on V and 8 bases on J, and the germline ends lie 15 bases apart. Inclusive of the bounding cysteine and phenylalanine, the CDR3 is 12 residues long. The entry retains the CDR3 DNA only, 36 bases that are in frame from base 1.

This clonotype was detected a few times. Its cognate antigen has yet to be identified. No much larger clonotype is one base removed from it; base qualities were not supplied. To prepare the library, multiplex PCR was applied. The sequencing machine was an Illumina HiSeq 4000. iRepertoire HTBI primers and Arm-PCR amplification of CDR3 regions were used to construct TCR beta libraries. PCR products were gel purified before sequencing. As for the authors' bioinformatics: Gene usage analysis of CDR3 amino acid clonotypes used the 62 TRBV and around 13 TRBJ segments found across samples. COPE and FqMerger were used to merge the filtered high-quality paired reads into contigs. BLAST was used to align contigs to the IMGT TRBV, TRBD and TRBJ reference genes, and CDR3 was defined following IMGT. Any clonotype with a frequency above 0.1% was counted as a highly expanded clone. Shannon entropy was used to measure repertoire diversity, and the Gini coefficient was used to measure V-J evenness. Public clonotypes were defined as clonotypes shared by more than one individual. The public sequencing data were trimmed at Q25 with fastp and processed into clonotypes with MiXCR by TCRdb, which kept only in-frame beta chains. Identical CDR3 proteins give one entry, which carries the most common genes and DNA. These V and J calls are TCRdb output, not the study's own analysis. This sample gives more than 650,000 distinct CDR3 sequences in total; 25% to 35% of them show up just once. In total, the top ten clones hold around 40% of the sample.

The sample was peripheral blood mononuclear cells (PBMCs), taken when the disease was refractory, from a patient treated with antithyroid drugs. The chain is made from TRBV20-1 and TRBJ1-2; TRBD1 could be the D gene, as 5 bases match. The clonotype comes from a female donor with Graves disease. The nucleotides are TGCAGTGCTCCTCCCGGGACCGGAGGCTACACCTTC. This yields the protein CSAPPGTGGYTF.